This TCR beta chain is from a study of blood T cell repertoires in COVID-19. The CDR3 length is 15 residues. Looked up from germline, CDR1 is SGHTA and CDR2 is FQGNSA. The V gene end was trimmed by 5 bases and the J gene end by 9 bases; junction bases not matched to a gene: 16. Clones were read by immunoSEQ multiplex PCR, and TCRdb kept only the in-frame ones, dropping some. The sample holds about 190,000 clones, approximately 90% seen once. The chain couples TRBV7-2 to TRBJ2-7; 7 bases fit TRBD2. The receptor was derived from a man between 65 and 85 years old with active or convalescent COVID-19. The sample comprised peripheral blood. CDR3 region: CASSPLRLRGNGQYF. CDR3 bases: TGTGCCAGCAGCCCCCTCAGGCTGCGGGGGAATGGGCAGTACTTC.